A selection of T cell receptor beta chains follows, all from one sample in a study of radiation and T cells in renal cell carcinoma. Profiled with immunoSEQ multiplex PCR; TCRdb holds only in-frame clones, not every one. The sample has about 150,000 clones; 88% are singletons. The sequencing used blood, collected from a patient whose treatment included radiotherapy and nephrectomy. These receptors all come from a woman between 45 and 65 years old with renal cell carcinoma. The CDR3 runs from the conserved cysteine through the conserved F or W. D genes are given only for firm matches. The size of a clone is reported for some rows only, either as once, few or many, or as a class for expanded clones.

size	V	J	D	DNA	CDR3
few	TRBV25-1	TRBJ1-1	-	TGTGCCAGCAGCGACAGCGACACTGAAGCTTTCTTT	CASSDSDTEAFF
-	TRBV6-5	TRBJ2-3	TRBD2	TGTGCCAGCAGCGGGACTAGCGGGGGGACAGATACGCAGTATTTT	CASSGTSGGTDTQYF
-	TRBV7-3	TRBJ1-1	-	TGTGCCAGCAGCCCACTACCCGGACCGAACACTGAAGCTTTCTTT	CASSPLPGPNTEAFF
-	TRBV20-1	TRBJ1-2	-	TGCAGTGCTACATACAGGGACGGCTACACCTTC	CSATYRDGYTF
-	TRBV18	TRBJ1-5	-	TGTGCCAGCTCACTATCCAGCTTGGGCAATCAGCCCCAGCATTTT	CASSLSSLGNQPQHF
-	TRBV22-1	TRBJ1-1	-	TGTCCTGGGAGCGCAGGGGGCACTGAAGCTTTCTTT	CPGSAGGTEAFF
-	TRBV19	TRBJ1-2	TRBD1	TGTGCCAGTAGTCCCAGGGGGAGATCTGTTGGCTACACCTTC	CASSPRGRSVGYTF
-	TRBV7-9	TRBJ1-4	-	TGTGCCAGCAGCTTTTTTTCAGGGGAGGAAAAACTGTTTTTT	CASSFFSGEEKLFF
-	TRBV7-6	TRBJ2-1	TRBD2	TGTGCCAGCAGCGCCGGACTAGCGGGGGCCACGTTAGTGCAGTTCTTC	CASSAGLAGATLVQFF
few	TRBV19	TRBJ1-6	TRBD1	TGTGCCACAAGACAGGGGGCAGCCTATAATTCACCCCTCCACTTT	CATRQGAAYNSPLHF
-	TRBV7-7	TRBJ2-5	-	TGTGCTAGCAGCTCCCTGGACTCCCCGGTGGAGACCCAGTACTTC	CASSSLDSPVETQYF
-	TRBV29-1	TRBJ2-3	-	TGCAGCGTTGAGGCCGTCACAGATACGCAGTATTTT	CSVEAVTDTQYF
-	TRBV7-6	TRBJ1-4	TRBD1	TGTGCCAGCAGCCCCTGGACAGGGGAAATTAATGAAAAACTGTTTTTT	CASSPWTGEINEKLFF
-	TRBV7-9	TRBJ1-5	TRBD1	TGTGCCAGCAGCCCGGGGACAGGGTCTGGGCAGCCCCAGCATTTT	CASSPGTGSGQPQHF
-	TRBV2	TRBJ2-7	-	TGTGCCAGCAGAGACGGGGGCTGGGACGAGCAGTACTTC	CASRDGGWDEQYF
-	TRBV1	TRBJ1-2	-	TGCACCAGCAGCCAATATCCGGGTAGTTATGGCTACACCTTC	CTSSQYPGSYGYTF
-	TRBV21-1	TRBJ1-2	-	TGTGCCAGTATCACGGGGGGGACAGCCTCTAACTATGGCTACACCTTC	CASITGGTASNYGYTF
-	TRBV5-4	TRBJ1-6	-	TGTGCCAGCAGCCGCGAGCGGGGGGCCCTAATTTCACCCCTCCACTTT	CASSRERGALISPLHF
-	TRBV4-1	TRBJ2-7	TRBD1	TGCGCCAGCAGCCAACGACAGGGGAGCTCCTACGAGCAGTACTTC	CASSQRQGSSYEQYF
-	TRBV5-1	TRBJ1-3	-	TGCGCCAGCAGCTTGGCCCAGGGGACGACTGGAAACACCATATATTTT	CASSLAQGTTGNTIYF
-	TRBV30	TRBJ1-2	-	TGTGCCTGGAGCCCTTACAGGGAGACTAACTATGGCTACACCTTC	CAWSPYRETNYGYTF
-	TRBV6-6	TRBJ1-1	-	TGTGCCAGCAGTTACGGCAGCAACGGAGCGGGGGCTTTCTTT	CASSYGSNGAGAFF
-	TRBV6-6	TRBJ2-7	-	TGTGCCAGCAGTTCCTTAGACGAGCAGTACTTC	CASSSLDEQYF
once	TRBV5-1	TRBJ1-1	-	TGCGCCAGCAGCTCCATTGGGTCGGTCCTTTCTAAAGGCACTGAAGCTTTCTTT	CASSSIGSVLSKGTEAFF
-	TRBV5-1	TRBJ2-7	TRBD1	TGCGCCAGCAGCTTGCCCGAACACGGACAGGAGGTACCCTACGAGCAGTACTTC	CASSLPEHGQEVPYEQYF
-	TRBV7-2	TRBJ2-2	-	TGTGCCAGCAGCTTTGCCTACACCGGGGAGCTGTTTTTT	CASSFAYTGELFF
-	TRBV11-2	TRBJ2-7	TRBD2	TGTGCCAGCAGACCATTCTCCGGGACTAACCACGAGCAGTACTTC	CASRPFSGTNHEQYF
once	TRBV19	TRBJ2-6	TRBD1	TGTGCCAGTAGCACCGGGACAGGGTTGGCCGGGGCCAACGTCCTGACTTTC	CASSTGTGLAGANVLTF
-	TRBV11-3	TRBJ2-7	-	TGTGCCAGCAGCTTTGGAGGCTCCTACGAGCAGTACTTC	CASSFGGSYEQYF
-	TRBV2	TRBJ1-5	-	TGTGCCAGCACGGGGCAGAAAAACAATCAGCCCCAGCATTTT	CASTGQKNNQPQHF
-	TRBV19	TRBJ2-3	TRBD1	TGTGCCAGTAGTAGACAGGGGAGCACAGATACGCAGTATTTT	CASSRQGSTDTQYF
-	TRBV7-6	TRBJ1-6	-	TGTGCCAGCAGCCTAAGTGCACAGGCTTATTCACCCCTCCACTTT	CASSLSAQAYSPLHF